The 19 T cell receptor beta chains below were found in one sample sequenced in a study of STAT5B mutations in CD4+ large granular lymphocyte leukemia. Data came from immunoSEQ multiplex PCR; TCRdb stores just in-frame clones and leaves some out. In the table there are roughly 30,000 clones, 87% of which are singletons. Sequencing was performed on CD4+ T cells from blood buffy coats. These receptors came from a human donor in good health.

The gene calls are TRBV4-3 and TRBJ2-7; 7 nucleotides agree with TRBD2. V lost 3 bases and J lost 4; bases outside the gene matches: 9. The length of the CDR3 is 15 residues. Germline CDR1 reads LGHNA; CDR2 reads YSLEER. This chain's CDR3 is CASSQLGGGRYEQYF. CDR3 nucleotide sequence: TGCGCCAGCAGCCAGCTTGGGGGGGGGAGATACGAGCAGTACTTC.

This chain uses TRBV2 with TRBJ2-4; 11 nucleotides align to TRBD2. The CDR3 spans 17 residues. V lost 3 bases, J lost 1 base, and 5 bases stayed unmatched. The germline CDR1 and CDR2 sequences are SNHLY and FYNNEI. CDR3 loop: CASSDTSGSWAKNIQYF. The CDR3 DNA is TGTGCCAGCAGTGATACTAGCGGGAGTTGGGCCAAAAACATTCAGTACTTC.

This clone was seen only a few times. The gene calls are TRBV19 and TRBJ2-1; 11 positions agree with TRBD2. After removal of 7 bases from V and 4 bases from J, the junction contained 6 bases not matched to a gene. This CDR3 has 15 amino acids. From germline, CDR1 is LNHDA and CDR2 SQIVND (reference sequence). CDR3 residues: CASNFLAGGYNEQFF. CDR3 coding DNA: TGTGCCAGTAACTTTCTAGCGGGAGGTTACAATGAGCAGTTCTTC.

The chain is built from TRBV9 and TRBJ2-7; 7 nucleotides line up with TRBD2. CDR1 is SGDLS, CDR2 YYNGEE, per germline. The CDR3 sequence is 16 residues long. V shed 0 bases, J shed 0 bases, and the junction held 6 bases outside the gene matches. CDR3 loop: CASSVGGRANSYEQYF. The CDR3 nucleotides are TGTGCCAGCAGCGTAGGGGGGAGGGCCAACTCCTACGAGCAGTACTTC.

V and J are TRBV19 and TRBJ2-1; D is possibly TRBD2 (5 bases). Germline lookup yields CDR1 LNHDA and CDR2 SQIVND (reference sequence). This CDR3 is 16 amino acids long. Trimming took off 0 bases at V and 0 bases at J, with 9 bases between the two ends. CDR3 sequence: CASSIDFGDSYNEQFF. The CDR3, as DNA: TGTGCCAGTAGTATAGATTTCGGGGACTCCTACAATGAGCAGTTCTTC.

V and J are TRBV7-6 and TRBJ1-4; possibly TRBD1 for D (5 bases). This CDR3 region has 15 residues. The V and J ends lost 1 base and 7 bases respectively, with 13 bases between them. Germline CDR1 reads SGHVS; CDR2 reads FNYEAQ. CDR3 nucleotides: TGTGCCAGCAGCTTAGGAGGGCAGGGCTTTGAAAAACTGTTTTTT. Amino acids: CASSLGGQGFEKLFF.

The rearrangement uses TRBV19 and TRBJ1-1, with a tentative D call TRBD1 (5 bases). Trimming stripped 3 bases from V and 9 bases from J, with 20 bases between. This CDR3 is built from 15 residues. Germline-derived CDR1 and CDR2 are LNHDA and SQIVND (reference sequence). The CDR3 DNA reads TGTGCCAGTAGTATCCCGGGAGCCCTGGGGGATCAAGCTTTCTTT. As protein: CASSIPGALGDQAFF.

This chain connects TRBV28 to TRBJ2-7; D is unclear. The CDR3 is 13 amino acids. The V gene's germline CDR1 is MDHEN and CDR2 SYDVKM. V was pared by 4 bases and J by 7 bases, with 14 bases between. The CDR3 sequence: CASSSQQFGEQYF. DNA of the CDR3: TGTGCCAGCAGTTCCCAGCAGTTCGGAGAGCAGTACTTC.

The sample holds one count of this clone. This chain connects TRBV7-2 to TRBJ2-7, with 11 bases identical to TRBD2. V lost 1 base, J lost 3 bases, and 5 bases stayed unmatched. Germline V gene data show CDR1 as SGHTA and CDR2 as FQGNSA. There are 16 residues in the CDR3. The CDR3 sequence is CASSLEGTSGSYEQYF. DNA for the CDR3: TGTGCCAGCAGCTTAGAAGGAACTAGCGGGAGCTACGAGCAGTACTTC.

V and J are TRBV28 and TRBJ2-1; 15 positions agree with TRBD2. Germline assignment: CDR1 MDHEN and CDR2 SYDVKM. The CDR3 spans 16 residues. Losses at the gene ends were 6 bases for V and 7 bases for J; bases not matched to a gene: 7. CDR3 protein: CASSPTGTSGRNEQFF. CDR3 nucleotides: TGTGCCAGCAGCCCGACCGGGACTAGCGGGAGGAATGAGCAGTTCTTC.

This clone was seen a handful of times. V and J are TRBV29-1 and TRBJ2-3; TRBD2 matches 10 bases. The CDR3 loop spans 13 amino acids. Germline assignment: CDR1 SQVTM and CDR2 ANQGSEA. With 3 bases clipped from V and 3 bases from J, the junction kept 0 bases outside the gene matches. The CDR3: CSVETSGTDTQYF. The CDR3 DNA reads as TGCAGCGTTGAGACTAGCGGGACAGATACGCAGTATTTT.

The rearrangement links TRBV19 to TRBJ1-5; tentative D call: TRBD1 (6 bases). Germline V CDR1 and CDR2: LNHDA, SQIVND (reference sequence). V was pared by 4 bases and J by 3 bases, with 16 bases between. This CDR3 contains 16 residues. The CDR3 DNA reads TGTGCCAGTAGTAGCCGGGGGCTCCTTTACAATCAGCCCCAGCATTTT. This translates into CASSSRGLLYNQPQHF.

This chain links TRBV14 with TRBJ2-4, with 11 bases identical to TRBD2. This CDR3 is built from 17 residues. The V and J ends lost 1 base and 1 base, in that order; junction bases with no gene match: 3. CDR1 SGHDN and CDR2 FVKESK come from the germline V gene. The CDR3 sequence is CASSQVAGGPAKNIQYF. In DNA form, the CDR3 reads TGTGCCAGCAGCCAAGTAGCGGGAGGGCCGGCCAAAAACATTCAGTACTTC.

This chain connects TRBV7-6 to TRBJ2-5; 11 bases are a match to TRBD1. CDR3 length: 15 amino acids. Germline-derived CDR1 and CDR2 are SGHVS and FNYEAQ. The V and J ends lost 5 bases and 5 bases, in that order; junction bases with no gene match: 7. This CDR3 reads CASSIGQGAYETQYF. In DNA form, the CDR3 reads TGTGCCAGCAGCATCGGACAGGGGGCTTATGAGACCCAGTACTTC.

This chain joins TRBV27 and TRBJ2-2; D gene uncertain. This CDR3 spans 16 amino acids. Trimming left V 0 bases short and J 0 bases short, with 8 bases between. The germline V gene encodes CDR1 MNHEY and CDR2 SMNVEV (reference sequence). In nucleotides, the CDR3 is TGTGCCAGCAGTTTATCAAGGATCTCGAACACCGGGGAGCTGTTTTTT. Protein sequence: CASSLSRISNTGELFF.

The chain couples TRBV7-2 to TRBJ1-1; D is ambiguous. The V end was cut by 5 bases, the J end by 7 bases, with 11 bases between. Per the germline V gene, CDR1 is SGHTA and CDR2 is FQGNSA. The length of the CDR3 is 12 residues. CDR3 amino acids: CASSVYSGEAFF. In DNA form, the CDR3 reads TGTGCCAGCAGCGTCTACAGTGGTGAAGCTTTCTTT.

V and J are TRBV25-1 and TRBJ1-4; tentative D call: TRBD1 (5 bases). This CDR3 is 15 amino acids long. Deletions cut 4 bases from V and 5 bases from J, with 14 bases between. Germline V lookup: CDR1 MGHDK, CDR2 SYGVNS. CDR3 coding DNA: TGTGCCAGCAGTGCGTCAGGGCCGGGGAATGAAAAACTGTTTTTT. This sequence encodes CASSASGPGNEKLFF. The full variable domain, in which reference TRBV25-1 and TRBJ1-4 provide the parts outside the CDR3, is EADIYQTPRYLVIGTGKKITLECSQTMGHDKMYWYQQDPGMELHLIHYSYGVNSTEKGDLSSESTVSRIRTEHFPLTLESARPSHTSQYLCASSASGPGNEKLFFGSGTQLSVL.

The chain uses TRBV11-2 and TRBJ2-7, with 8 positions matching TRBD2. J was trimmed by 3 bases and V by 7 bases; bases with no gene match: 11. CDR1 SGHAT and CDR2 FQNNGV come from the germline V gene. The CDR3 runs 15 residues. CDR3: CASTLASGSFYEQYF. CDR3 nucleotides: TGTGCCAGCACCCTGGCGAGCGGGAGTTTCTACGAGCAGTACTTC. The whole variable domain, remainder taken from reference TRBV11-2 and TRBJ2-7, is EAGVAQSPRYKIIEKRQSVAFWCNPISGHATLYWYQQILGQGPKLLIQFQNNGVVDDSQLPKDRFSAERLKGVDSTLKIQPAKLEDSAVYLCASTLASGSFYEQYFGPGTRLTVT.

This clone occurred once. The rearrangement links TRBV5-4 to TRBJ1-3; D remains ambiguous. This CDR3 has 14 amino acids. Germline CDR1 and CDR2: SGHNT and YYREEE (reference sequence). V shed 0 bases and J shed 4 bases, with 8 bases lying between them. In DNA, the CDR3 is TGTGCCAGCAGCTTGGTGCCCGCCGGAAACACCATATATTTT. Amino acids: CASSLVPAGNTIYF.